These 6 T cell receptor beta chains came from one sample sequenced in a study of blood T cell repertoires in COVID-19. Some clones are missing from TCRdb's copy, which holds only in-frame ones; the method was immunoSEQ multiplex PCR. The data hold approximately 170,000 clones, with around 80% observed a single time. Specimen: PBMCs or T cells enriched from blood (not recorded which). These receptors were taken from a man aged 35 to 55 who had recovered from COVID-19.

The chain joins TRBV4-2 to TRBJ2-2; 7 positions match TRBD1. V gave up 3 bases and J gave up 1 base; unmatched junction bases: 5. CDR3 length: 16 amino acids. Germline CDR1 and CDR2: LGHNA and YNFKEQ. The CDR3, as DNA: TGTGCCAGCAGCCAGGGGACAGTCCTGAACACCGGGGAGCTGTTTTTT. Protein: CASSQGTVLNTGELFF.

V usage is TRBV12-5 and J usage is TRBJ2-3; 7 positions match TRBD1. V dropped 8 bases and J dropped 0; count of bases not matched to a gene: 5. Germline-derived CDR1 and CDR2 are LGHNT and FRNRAP. The CDR3 loop spans 14 amino acids. The CDR3: CASRQGQSTDTQYF. CDR3 nucleotide sequence: TGTGCTAGTCGCCAGGGACAGAGCACAGATACGCAGTATTTT.

The J gene is TRBJ2-1, the V gene TRBV9, with D unresolved. Germline V gene data show CDR1 as SGDLS and CDR2 as YYNGEE. There are 14 residues in the CDR3. The V end was cut by 0 bases, the J end by 4 bases, with 8 bases between. The CDR3 region has the DNA TGTGCCAGCAGCGTAGAGGTCGGGTACAATGAGCAGTTCTTC. Residues: CASSVEVGYNEQFF.

CDR3 nucleotide sequence: TGTGCCAGTGCGAGGGGGCGGACATTGAACACTGAAGCTTTCTTT. It is translated as CASARGRTLNTEAFF. The chain carries TRBV19 and TRBJ1-1; 7 positions agree with TRBD1. This CDR3 has 15 amino acids. CDR1 is LNHDA and CDR2 is SQIVND in the germline V gene (reference sequence). V shed 8 bases, J shed 0 bases, and the junction held 9 bases outside the gene matches.

The chain uses TRBV7-8 and TRBJ2-7, with D tentatively TRBD2 (5 bases). Germline CDR1 SGHVS, CDR2 FQNEAQ. The CDR3 has 14 residues. Between the trimmed V and J ends, which lost 5 bases and 2 bases, there was a span of 13 bases. CDR3 DNA: TGTGCCAGCAGCCTTCTAACCGGGACCTACGAGCAGTACTTC. It yields the protein CASSLLTGTYEQYF.

To note about this clone: At one end, the junction sequence differs from germline, possibly due to a read error. V and J are TRBV29-1 and TRBJ2-1, with D possibly being TRBD1 (6 bases). The germline V gene has CDR1 SQVTM and CDR2 ANQGSEA. CDR3 length equals 16 residues. CDR3 in amino acids: CSVEELSGTTYNERFF. The CDR3 DNA reads TGCAGCGTTGAAGAACTGTCTGGGACAACTTACAATGAGCGGTTCTTC.